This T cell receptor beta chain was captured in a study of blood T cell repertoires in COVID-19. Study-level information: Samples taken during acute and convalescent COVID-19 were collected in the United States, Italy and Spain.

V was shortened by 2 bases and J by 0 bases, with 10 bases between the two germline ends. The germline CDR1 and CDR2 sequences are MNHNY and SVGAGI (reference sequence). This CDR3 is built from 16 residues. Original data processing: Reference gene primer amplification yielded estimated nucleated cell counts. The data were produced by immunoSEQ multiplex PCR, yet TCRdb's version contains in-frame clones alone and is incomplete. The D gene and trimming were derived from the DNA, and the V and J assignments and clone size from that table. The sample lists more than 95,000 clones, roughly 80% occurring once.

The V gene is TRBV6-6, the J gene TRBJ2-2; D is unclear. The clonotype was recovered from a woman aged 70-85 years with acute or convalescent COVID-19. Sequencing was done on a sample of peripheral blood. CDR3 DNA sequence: TGTGCCAGCAGTTACGCGAGGCTCGCGAACACCGGGGAGCTGTTTTTT. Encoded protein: CASSYARLANTGELFF.